This T cell receptor (beta chain) derives from a study of T cells in Graves' hyperthyroidism and ophthalmopathy. This CDR3 has 13 amino acids. CDR1 is LGHDT, CDR2 YNNKEL, per germline (reference sequence). V lost 1 base, J lost 5 bases, and 9 bases lay in between. RNA transcripts yielded amplified TCR beta CDR3 regions. An initial round of RT-PCR targeting the TCR CDR3 relied on the HTBI primer set. Via MiXCR, TCRdb re-called the multiplex PCR reads, giving one row per CDR3 protein. The data hold more than 150,000 distinct CDR3 sequences, with over 15% observed a single time. Study-wide points: The model predicted ophthalmopathy a median around six months before onset.

In the case of this clonotype: Its cognate antigen is unknown.

In making diagnoses, clinical symptoms, serum thyroxine and TRAb, thyroid ultrasound and orbital computed tomography were all used. Each 10 ml fresh peripheral blood draw supplied the PBMCs. Sequenced material: blood. The TCR sequence derives from a woman aged 45-59 years with Graves' hyperthyroidism. This rearrangement joins TRBV3-1 to TRBJ2-7; D uncertain. The DNA of the CDR3 is TGTGCCAGCAGCCAAGTCGTGTTCCACGAGCAGTACTTC. It is translated as CASSQVVFHEQYF.